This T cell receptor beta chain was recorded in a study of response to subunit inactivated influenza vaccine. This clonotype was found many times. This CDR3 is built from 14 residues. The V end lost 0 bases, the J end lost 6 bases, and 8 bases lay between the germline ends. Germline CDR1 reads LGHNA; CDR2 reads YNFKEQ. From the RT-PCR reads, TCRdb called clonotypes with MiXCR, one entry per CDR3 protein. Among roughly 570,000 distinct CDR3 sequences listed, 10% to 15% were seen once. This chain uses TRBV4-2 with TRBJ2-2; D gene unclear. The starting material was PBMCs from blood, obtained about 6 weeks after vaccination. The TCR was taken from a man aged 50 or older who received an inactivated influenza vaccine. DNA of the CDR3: TGTGCCAGCAGCCAAGAGCGACAACCCGGGGAGCTGTTTTTT. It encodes CASSQERQPGELFF.